This T cell receptor (beta chain) was recorded in a study of T cell repertoires in cytomegalovirus infection. Notes on the study in general: Dominating the ex vivo response were HLA-C-restricted CMV-specific TCR beta clonotypes. Individuals carrying CMV plus the relevant HLA were identified by cumulative frequency of public TCR beta families.

TCRdb passed the reads through MiXCR, listing each CDR3 protein once. The repertoire holds about 530,000 distinct CDR3 sequences, with around 27% as singletons. This clonotype has a handful of counts. What it binds is unknown. Specimen: PBMCs. The sequence came from a human donor in good health (CMV status not recorded). Some clones in this sample may be carry-over from other donors' samples.

This CDR3 is CAISRRVAGGYYNEQFF. CDR3 in DNA: TGTGCCATCAGTCGAAGAGTAGCGGGAGGTTACTACAATGAGCAGTTCTTC. The chain has TRBV10-3 and TRBJ2-1, with 10 bases aligning to TRBD2. CDR1 is ENHRY and CDR2 is SYGVKD in the germline V gene. CDR3 size: 17 residues. V shed 5 bases and J 3 bases; nucleotides not matched to a gene: 10.